The TCR beta chain under discussion was sequenced for a study of blood T cells in healthy people across ages. Study details: In model experiments, template switching was able to capture about one barcoded beta molecule for every two T cells that were present.

Notes on this clonotype: Its antigen is undetermined. The junction does not match germline at one end; this may be a read error.

A second PCR, run for about 6 to 11 cycles, used a sample-barcoded 5' primer plus a J-beta primer mix. MiXCR was run by TCRdb on the 5' RACE reads, yielding one entry per CDR3 protein. The sample yields about 1.4 million distinct CDR3 sequences, approximately 59% seen once. The CDR3 sequence is 15 residues long. Looked up from germline, CDR1 is MNHNY and CDR2 is SVGAGI (reference sequence). Study-wide results and caveats: In older individuals, TCR beta diversity per million T cells was lower, falling roughly linearly with age.

The authors extracted at least 6 micrograms of total RNA per sample. Sequenced sample: blood. J is TRBJ1-2 and V is TRBV6-6; D perhaps matches TRBD1 (5 bases). The receptor was isolated from a man aged 18 to 35 in good health. The CDR3 DNA is TGTGCCAGCAGTTACGGGGGGGGTAAGGACTATGGCCACACCTTC. Translation gives CASSYGGGKDYGHTF.